The 20 T cell receptor beta chains reported below all come from one sample, sequenced in a study of human T cells and chemical hapten exposure. Each CDR3 protein gets one entry after TCRdb re-called the RACE reads with MiXCR. This repertoire shows about 100,000 distinct CDR3 sequences, 9.5% to 12% found once; its top ten account for more than 3%. Time point in this sample: patch test 2, 6 weeks after DPC sensitization. Noted treatment: therapeutic diphenylcyclopropenone sensitization with weekly scalp DPC. The material was whole blood, obtained in connection with sensitization to the hapten diphenylcyclopropenone (DPC). The receptor source for this set is a woman in her forties with alopecia areata. Some clones in this sample may be carry-over from other donors' samples.

The chain links TRBV29-1 to TRBJ2-1; 7 nucleotides align to TRBD2. Per germline, CDR1 SQVTM and CDR2 ANQGSEA. The CDR3 runs 12 residues. CDR3 in DNA: TGCAGTAGCGGGCGCTCCTACAATGAGCAGTTCTTC. The encoded protein is CSSGRSYNEQFF.

V gene TRBV19 combines with J gene TRBJ2-2, with 8 bases that match TRBD1. J was trimmed by 5 bases and V by 3 bases; bases with no gene match: 5. This CDR3 comprises 15 residues. Per the germline V gene, CDR1 is LNHDA and CDR2 is SQIVND (reference sequence). As DNA, the CDR3 is TGTGCCAGTAGTATGCAGGGGGCGCATACCGGGGAGCTGTTTTTT. It encodes CASSMQGAHTGELFF.

This clonotype was counted at least ten times. The CDR3 here is CASSPLARSYNEQFF. The CDR3 DNA is TGTGCCAGCAGCCCCCTGGCCCGCTCCTACAATGAGCAGTTCTTC. The chain has TRBV7-9 and TRBJ2-1; D is ambiguous. The CDR3 length is 15 residues. V shed 5 bases and J shed 0 bases, with 11 bases lying between them. In germline, CDR1 is SEHNR, CDR2 FQNEAQ (reference sequence).

This clonotype came up a few times. This CDR3 is CSASGGQAYNEQFF. The CDR3 DNA is TGCAGTGCTAGTGGGGGACAGGCCTACAATGAGCAGTTCTTC. The genes are TRBV20-1 and TRBJ2-1; 8 positions match TRBD1. Germline V gene lookup returns CDR1 DFQATT and CDR2 SNEGSKA (reference sequence). The CDR3 covers 14 residues. V gave up 3 bases and J gave up 2 bases; unmatched junction bases: 3.

At least ten counts were recorded for this clonotype. This sequence joins TRBV12-3 or TRBV12-4 and TRBJ1-6, with D possibly being TRBD1 (5 bases). The CDR3 is made up of 15 amino acids. V dropped 7 bases and J dropped 0 bases, with 10 bases sitting between them. In DNA, the CDR3 is TGTGCCAGCACTCGACAGAGCTCCTATAATTCACCCCTCCACTTT. This sequence encodes CASTRQSSYNSPLHF.

V is TRBV21-1 and J is TRBJ2-5; the tabulated D call, TRBD2, remains unverified against the DNA. TRBV21-1 is classified as a pseudogene. CDR3 length equals 14 residues. This CDR3 is CASSKEGPGETQYF. The CDR3, as DNA: TGTGCCAGCAGCAAGGAAGGGCCTGGAGAGACCCAGTACTTC.

The chain carries TRBV20-1 and TRBJ2-1, with 9 bases identical to TRBD2. Germline CDR1 DFQATT, CDR2 SNEGSKA (reference sequence). CDR3 length equals 15 residues. Germline trimming cut 3 bases from V and 5 bases from J; bases unmatched to any gene: 8. CDR3 in amino acids: CSARSLAGLNNEQFF. The DNA of the CDR3 is TGCAGTGCTAGGTCCCTAGCGGGGCTTAACAATGAGCAGTTCTTC.

The chain joins TRBV12-3 or TRBV12-4 to TRBJ1-1, with 8 bases aligning to TRBD1. Losses at the gene ends were 6 bases for V and 4 bases for J; bases not matched to a gene: 7. There are 14 residues in the CDR3. CDR3 DNA: TGTGCCAGCAGGTTGGGACAGGCGGCCACTGAAGCTTTCTTT. It translates to CASRLGQAATEAFF.

This clonotype was counted between two and nine times. The chain employs TRBV7-9 and TRBJ2-1, with 9 nucleotides matching TRBD1. The CDR3 contains 15 residues. The germline CDR1 and CDR2 sequences are SEHNR and FQNEAQ (reference sequence). J was trimmed by 4 bases and V by 4 bases; bases with no gene match: 5. The CDR3 sequence is CASSSGTGLYNEQFF. CDR3 DNA: TGTGCCAGCAGCTCAGGGACAGGGCTGTACAATGAGCAGTTCTTC.

Ten or more counts support this clonotype. The CDR3, as DNA: TGTGCCAGTAGTATGCGGGGGGGACTCCCCAATGAGCAGTTCTTC. Amino acids: CASSMRGGLPNEQFF. This chain joins TRBV19 and TRBJ2-1; TRBD2 matches at 9 bases. CDR1 is LNHDA and CDR2 is SQIVND in the germline V gene (reference sequence). The CDR3 is 15 amino acids. Germline trimming cut 3 bases from V and 6 bases from J; bases unmatched to any gene: 6.

This clonotype appeared many times. This chain joins TRBV12-3 or TRBV12-4 and TRBJ2-5; D remains unclear. This CDR3 comprises 14 residues. V was cut by 5 bases and J by 1 base, with 11 bases left in between. For the CDR3, the DNA is TGTGCCAGCAGTCGATCATTTCCCCAAGAGACCCAGTACTTC. Translating it yields CASSRSFPQETQYF.

This clonotype was observed a handful of times. This chain uses TRBV29-1 with TRBJ2-2; tentatively, D is TRBD2 (6 bases). The CDR3 has 12 amino acids. CDR1 is SQVTM and CDR2 is ANQGSEA in the germline V gene. Deletions cut 3 bases from V and 5 bases from J, with 7 bases between. CDR3 region: CSVDLATGELFF. CDR3 coding DNA: TGCAGCGTTGACCTAGCGACCGGGGAGCTGTTTTTT.

This clonotype was detected ten times or more. The chain combines TRBV29-1 with TRBJ2-7, with TRBD2 matching over 11 bases. This CDR3 contains 13 residues. Germline CDR1 is SQVTM and CDR2 is ANQGSEA. The CDR3: CVAGTSGSYEQYF. For the CDR3, the DNA is TGCGTTGCCGGGACTAGCGGATCCTACGAGCAGTACTTC.

This clonotype has at least ten counts. V gene TRBV20-1 combines with J gene TRBJ2-1; D gene ambiguous. Trimming shortened V by 1 base and J by 0 bases, and 7 bases separated the two germline ends. Germline CDR1 reads DFQATT; CDR2 reads SNEGSKA (reference sequence). The CDR3 runs 14 residues. The CDR3 region is CSARVGPSYNEQFF. CDR3 DNA sequence: TGCAGTGCTAGAGTCGGGCCCTCCTACAATGAGCAGTTCTTC.

In its sample, this clonotype was seen many times. The rearrangement uses TRBV30 and TRBJ2-2; 9 nucleotides line up with TRBD2. This CDR3 is 17 amino acids long. After removal of 0 bases from V and 5 bases from J, the junction contained 10 bases not matched to a gene. Germline CDR1 GTSNPN, CDR2 SVGIG (reference sequence). CDR3 loop: CAWSVPLGGRGTGELFF. CDR3 sequence (DNA): TGTGCCTGGAGTGTACCGTTGGGCGGGAGGGGGACCGGGGAGCTGTTTTTT.

This clonotype was counted many times. CDR3 nucleotides: TGTGCCAGTAGCCCTGGACAGGGGGCTGGGGCTGAGCAGTTCTTC. Translation gives CASSPGQGAGAEQFF. This chain uses TRBV19 with TRBJ2-1, with 11 bases aligning to TRBD1. The germline V gene has CDR1 LNHDA and CDR2 SQIVND (reference sequence). V was pared by 6 bases and J by 9 bases, with 10 bases of the junction left unmatched. This CDR3 region has 15 residues.

This clonotype appeared many times. The chain employs TRBV15 and TRBJ2-7, with 8 bases identical to TRBD1. The CDR3 is made up of 16 amino acids. J lost 3 bases, V lost 5 bases, and 12 bases had no gene match. Germline lookup yields CDR1 LNHNV and CDR2 YYDKDF (reference sequence). The CDR3, as DNA: TGTGCCACCAGCTTGCAGACAGGGGAGACGGACTACGAGCAGTACTTC. It yields the protein CATSLQTGETDYEQYF. Full variable domain (missing parts from reference TRBV15 and TRBJ2-7): DAMVIQNPRYQVTQFGKPVTLSCSQTLNHNVMYWYQQKSSQAPKLLFHYYDKDFNNEADTPDNFQSRRPNTSFCFLDIRSPGLGDTAMYLCATSLQTGETDYEQYFGPGTRLTVT.

V is TRBV28 and J is TRBJ1-6; D may be TRBD1 (5 bases). Trimming took off 8 bases at V and 11 bases at J, with 22 bases between the two ends. Germline assignment: CDR1 MDHEN and CDR2 SYDVKM. The CDR3 spans 15 residues. CDR3 sequence: CASYRRGPRRPPLHF. CDR3 bases: TGTGCCAGCTACCGCCGGGGCCCAAGGCGGCCACCCCTCCACTTT.

In its sample, this clonotype was seen many times. In nucleotides, the CDR3 is TGTGCCAGCAGTTTGGGGGCTAGCACAGATACGCAGTATTTT. It specifies CASSLGASTDTQYF. The chain is built from TRBV28 and TRBJ2-3; D might be TRBD1 (6 bases). Trimming removed 3 bases at V and 0 bases at J, with 7 bases between. Germline loops: CDR1 MDHEN, CDR2 SYDVKM. The CDR3 has 14 amino acids.

The rearrangement uses TRBV29-1 and TRBJ2-2; D remains unclear. This CDR3 is 11 amino acids long. Germline V CDR1 and CDR2: SQVTM, ANQGSEA. V was clipped by 6 bases and J by 6 bases, with 8 bases between them. The CDR3 sequence: CSVANPGELFF. CDR3 nucleotide sequence: TGCAGCGTCGCAAACCCCGGGGAGCTGTTTTTT.